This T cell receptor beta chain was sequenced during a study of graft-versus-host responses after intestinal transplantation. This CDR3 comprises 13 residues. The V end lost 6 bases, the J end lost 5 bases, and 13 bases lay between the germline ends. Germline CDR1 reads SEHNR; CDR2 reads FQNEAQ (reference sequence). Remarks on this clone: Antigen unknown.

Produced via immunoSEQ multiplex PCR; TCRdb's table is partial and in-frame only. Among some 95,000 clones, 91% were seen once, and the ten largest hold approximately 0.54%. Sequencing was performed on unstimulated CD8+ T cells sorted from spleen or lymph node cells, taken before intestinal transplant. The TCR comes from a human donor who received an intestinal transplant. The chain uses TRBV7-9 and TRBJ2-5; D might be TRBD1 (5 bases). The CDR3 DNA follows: TGTGCCAGCAGACCCCGCAGGGATGAGACCCAGTACTTC. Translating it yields CASRPRRDETQYF.